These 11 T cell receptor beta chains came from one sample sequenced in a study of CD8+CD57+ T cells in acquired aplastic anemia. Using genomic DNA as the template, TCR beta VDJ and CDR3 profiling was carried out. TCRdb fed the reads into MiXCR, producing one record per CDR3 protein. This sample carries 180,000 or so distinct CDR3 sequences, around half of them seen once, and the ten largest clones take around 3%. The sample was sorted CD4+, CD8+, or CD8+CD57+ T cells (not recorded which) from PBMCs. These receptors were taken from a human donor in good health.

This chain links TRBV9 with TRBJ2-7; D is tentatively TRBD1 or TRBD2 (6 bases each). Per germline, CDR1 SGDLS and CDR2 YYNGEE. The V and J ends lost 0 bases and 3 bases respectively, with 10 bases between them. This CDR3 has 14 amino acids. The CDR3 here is CASSVAGGGYEQYF. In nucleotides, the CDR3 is TGTGCCAGCAGCGTAGCTGGAGGGGGCTACGAGCAGTACTTC. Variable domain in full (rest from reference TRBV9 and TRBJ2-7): DSGVTQTPKHLITATGQRVTLRCSPRSGDLSVYWYQQSLDQGLQFLIQYYNGEERAKGNILERFSAQQFPDLHSELNLSSLELGDSALYFCASSVAGGGYEQYFGPGTRLTVT.

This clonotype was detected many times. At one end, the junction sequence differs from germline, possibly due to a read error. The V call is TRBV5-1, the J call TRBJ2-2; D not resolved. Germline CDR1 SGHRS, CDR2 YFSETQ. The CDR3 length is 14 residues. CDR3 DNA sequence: TGCGCCAGCAGGAGTCAAGCGAATACCGGGGAGCTGTTTTTT. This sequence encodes CASRSQANTGELFF. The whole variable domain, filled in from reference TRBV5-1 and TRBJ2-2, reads KAGVTQTPRYLIKTRGQQVTLSCSPISGHRSVSWYQQTPGQGLQFLFEYFSETQRNKGNFPGRFSGRQFSNSRSEMNVSTLELGDSALYLCASRSQANTGELFFGEGSRLTVL.

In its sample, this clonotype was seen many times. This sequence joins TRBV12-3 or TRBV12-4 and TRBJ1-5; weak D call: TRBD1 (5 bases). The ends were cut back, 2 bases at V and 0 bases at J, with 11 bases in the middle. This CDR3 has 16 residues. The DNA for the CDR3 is TGTGCCAGCAGTTTAAGGGGTCCTTCTAGCAATCAGCCCCAGCATTTT. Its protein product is CASSLRGPSSNQPQHF.

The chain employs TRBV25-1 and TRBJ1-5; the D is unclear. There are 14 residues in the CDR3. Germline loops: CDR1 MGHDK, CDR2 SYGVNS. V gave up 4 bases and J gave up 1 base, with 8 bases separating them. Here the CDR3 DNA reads TGTGCCAGCAGTGGTAGGGTAAGCAATCAGCCCCAGCATTTT. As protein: CASSGRVSNQPQHF.

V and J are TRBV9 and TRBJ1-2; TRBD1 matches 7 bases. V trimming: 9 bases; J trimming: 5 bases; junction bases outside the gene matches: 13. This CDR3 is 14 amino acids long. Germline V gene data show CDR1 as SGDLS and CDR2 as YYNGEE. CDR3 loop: CATPSWDSPYGYTF. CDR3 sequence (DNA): TGTGCCACTCCGAGCTGGGACAGCCCATATGGCTACACCTTC. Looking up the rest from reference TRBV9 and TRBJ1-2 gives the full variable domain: DSGVTQTPKHLITATGQRVTLRCSPRSGDLSVYWYQQSLDQGLQFLIQYYNGEERAKGNILERFSAQQFPDLHSELNLSSLELGDSALYFCATPSWDSPYGYTFGSGTRLTVV.

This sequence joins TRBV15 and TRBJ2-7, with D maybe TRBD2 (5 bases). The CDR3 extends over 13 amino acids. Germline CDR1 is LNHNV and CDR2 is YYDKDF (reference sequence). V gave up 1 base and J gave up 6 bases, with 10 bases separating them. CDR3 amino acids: CATSRGGIREQYF. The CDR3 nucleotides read TGTGCCACCAGCAGAGGAGGGATCCGCGAGCAGTACTTC.

CDR3 in DNA: TGTGCCACCCACAGGGGCGATGAGCAGTTCTTC. This gives the protein CATHRGDEQFF. The chain has TRBV10-3 and TRBJ2-1, with 7 bases that match TRBD1. CDR3 size: 11 residues. V shed 10 bases and J 8 bases; nucleotides not matched to a gene: 5. Germline V gene sequence: CDR1 ENHRY, CDR2 SYGVKD.

The CDR3 DNA sequence: TGCGCCAGCAGTGAGGAAGGGACAGGGGCATCCTACGAGCAGTACTTC. Translating it yields CASSEEGTGASYEQYF. This chain uses TRBV10-2 with TRBJ2-7, with TRBD1 matching 10 bases. J gave up 1 base and V 2 bases, and 5 bases lay outside the gene matches. Per germline, CDR1 WSHSY and CDR2 SAAADI. The CDR3 runs 16 residues.

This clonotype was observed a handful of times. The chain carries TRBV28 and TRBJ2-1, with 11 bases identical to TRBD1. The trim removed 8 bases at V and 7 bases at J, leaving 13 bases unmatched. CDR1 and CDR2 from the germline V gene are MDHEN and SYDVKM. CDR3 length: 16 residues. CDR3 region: CASAPTGTGGRNEQFF. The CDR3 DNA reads TGTGCCAGCGCACCCACCGGGACAGGGGGTCGGAATGAGCAGTTCTTC.

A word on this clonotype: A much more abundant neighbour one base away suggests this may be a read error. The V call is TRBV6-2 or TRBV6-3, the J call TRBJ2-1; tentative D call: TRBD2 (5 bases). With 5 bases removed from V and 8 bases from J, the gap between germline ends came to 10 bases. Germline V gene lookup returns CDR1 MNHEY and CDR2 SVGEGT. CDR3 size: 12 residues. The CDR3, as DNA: TGTGCCAGCAGTGCCTTAGCGTATGAGCAGTTCTTC. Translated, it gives CASSALAYEQFF.

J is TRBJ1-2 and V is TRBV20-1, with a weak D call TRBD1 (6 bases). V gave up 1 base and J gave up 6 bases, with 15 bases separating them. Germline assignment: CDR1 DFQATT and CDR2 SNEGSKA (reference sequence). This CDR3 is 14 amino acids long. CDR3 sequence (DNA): TGCAGTGCTAGAGGGGATGGGGGGCCTGATGGCTACACCTTC. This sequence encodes CSARGDGGPDGYTF.